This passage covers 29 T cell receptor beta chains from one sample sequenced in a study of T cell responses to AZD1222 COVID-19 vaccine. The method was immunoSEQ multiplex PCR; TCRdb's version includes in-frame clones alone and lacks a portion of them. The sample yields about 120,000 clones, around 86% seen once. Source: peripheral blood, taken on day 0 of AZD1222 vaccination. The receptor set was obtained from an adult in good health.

Written as DNA, the CDR3 is TGCGCCAGCAGCCTTCATCGGGACAGCCTCTACGAGCAGTACTTC. The encoded protein is CASSLHRDSLYEQYF. The chain uses TRBV4-3 and TRBJ2-7, with 7 nucleotides matching TRBD1. V shed 4 bases and J 3 bases; nucleotides not matched to a gene: 9. The CDR3 is 15 residues long. The germline V gene has CDR1 LGHNA and CDR2 YSLEER.

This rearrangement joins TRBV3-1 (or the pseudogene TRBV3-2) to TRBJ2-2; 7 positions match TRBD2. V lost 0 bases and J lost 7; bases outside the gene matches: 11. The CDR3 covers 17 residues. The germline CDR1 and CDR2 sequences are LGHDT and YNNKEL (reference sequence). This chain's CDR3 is CASSQDPGGGTGGELFF. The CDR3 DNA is TGTGCCAGCAGCCAAGACCCGGGGGGAGGCACGGGCGGGGAGCTGTTTTTT.

The CDR3 is CASSLAQGYGYTF. In nucleotides, the CDR3 is TGTGCCAGCAGCTTAGCACAGGGCTATGGCTACACCTTC. The chain couples TRBV7-2 to TRBJ1-2, with a tentative D call TRBD1 (6 bases). Germline V gene lookup returns CDR1 SGHTA and CDR2 FQGNSA. V was pared by 0 bases and J by 4 bases, with 6 bases between. The CDR3 totals 13 residues.

This chain's CDR3 is CASSESELAGYLTQYF. In DNA, the CDR3 is TGTGCCAGCAGTGAATCCGAACTAGCGGGCTACTTAACGCAGTATTTT. This chain uses TRBV2 with TRBJ2-3; TRBD2 aligns across 9 bases. Germline CDR1 and CDR2: SNHLY and FYNNEI. The CDR3 covers 16 residues. The trim removed 2 bases at V and 9 bases at J, leaving 12 bases unmatched.

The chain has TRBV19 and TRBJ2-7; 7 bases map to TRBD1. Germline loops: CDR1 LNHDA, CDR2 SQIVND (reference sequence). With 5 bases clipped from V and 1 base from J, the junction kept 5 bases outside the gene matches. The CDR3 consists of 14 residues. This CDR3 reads CASSLTGQSYEQYF. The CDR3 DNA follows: TGTGCCAGTAGTTTGACGGGACAGTCCTACGAGCAGTACTTC.

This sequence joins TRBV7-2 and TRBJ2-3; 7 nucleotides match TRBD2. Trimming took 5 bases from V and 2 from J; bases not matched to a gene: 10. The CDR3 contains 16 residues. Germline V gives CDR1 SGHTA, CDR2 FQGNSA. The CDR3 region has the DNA TGTGCCAGCAGCCAAAAGTGGGGGGGGTACACAGATACGCAGTATTTT. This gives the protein CASSQKWGGYTDTQYF. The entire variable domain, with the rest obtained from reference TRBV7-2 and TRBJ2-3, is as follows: GAGVSQSPSNKVTEKGKDVELRCDPISGHTALYWYRQSLGQGLEFLIYFQGNSAPDKSGLPSDRFSAERTGGSVSTLTIQRTQQEDSAVYLCASSQKWGGYTDTQYFGPGTRLTVL.

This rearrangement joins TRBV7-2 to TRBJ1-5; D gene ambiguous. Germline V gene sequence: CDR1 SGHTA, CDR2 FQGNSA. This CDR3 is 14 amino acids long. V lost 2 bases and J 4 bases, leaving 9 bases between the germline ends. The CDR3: CASSLFGSNQPQHF. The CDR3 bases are TGTGCCAGCAGCTTATTCGGGAGTAATCAGCCCCAGCATTTT.

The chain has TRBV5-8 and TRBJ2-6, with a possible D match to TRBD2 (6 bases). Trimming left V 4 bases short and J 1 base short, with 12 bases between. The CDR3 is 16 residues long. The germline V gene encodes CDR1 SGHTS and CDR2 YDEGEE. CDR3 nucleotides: TGTGCCAGCAGCCCCCGGGACTCATCTGGGGCCAACGTCCTGACTTTC. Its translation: CASSPRDSSGANVLTF.

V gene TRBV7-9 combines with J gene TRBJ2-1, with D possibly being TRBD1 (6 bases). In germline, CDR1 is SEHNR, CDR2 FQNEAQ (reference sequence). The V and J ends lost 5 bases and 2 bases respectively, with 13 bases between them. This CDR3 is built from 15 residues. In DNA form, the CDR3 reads TGTGCCAGCAGCCTGAAAAGGACAGCCTACAATGAGCAGTTCTTC. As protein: CASSLKRTAYNEQFF.

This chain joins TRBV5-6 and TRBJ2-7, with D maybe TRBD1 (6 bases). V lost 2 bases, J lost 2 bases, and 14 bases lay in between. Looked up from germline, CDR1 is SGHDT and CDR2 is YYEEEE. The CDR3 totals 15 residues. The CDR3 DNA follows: TGTGCCAGCAGCTTCCTCAGGGGACCCACCTACGAGCAGTACTTC. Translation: CASSFLRGPTYEQYF. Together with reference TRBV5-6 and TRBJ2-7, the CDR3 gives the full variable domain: DAGVTQSPTHLIKTRGQQVTLRCSPKSGHDTVSWYQQALGQGPQFIFQYYEEEERQRGNFPDRFSGHQFPNYSSELNVNALLLGDSALYLCASSFLRGPTYEQYFGPGTRLTVT.

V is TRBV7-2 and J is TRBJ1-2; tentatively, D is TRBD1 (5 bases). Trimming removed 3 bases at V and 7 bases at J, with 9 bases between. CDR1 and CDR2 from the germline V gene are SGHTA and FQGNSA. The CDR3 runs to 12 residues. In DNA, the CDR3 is TGTGCCAGCAGCTTGGGGGACGGTGGCTACACCTTC. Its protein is CASSLGDGGYTF.

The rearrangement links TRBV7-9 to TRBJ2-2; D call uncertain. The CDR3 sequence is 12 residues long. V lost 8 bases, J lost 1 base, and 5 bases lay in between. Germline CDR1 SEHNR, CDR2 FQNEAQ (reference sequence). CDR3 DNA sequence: TGTGCCAGCTCGGAGAACACCGGGGAGCTGTTTTTT. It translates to CASSENTGELFF.

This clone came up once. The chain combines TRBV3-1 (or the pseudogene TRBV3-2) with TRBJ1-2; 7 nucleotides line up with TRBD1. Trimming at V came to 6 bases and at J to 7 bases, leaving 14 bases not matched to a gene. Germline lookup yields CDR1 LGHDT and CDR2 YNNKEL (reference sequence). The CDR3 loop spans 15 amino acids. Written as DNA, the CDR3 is TGTGCCAGCAGACATGCAGGGGGTCCTATGGTTGGCTACACCTTC. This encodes CASRHAGGPMVGYTF.

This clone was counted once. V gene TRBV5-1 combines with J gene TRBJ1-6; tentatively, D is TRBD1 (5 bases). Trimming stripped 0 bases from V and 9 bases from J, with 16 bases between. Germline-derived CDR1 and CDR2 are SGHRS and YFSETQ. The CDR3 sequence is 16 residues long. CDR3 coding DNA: TGCGCCAGCAGCTTGGATTATCAATCAGGGAGTTCACCCCTCCACTTT. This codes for CASSLDYQSGSSPLHF.

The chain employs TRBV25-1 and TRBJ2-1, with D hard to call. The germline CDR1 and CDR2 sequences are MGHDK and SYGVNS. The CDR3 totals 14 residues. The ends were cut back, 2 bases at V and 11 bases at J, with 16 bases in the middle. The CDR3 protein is CASSEPGPGMKQFF. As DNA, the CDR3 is TGTGCCAGCAGTGAACCGGGTCCCGGAATGAAGCAGTTCTTC.

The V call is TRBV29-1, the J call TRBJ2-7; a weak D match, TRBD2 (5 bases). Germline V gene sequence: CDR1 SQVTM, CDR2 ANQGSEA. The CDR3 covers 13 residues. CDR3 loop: CSAAGSGSYEQYF. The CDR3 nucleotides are TGCAGTGCCGCGGGTTCAGGCTCCTACGAGCAGTACTTC.

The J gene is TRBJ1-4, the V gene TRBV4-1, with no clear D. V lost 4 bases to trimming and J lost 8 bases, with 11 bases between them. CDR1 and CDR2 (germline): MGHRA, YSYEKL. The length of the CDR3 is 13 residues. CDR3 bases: TGCGCCAGCAGCCTAAGCACAGTCGAAAAACTGTTTTTT. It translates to CASSLSTVEKLFF.

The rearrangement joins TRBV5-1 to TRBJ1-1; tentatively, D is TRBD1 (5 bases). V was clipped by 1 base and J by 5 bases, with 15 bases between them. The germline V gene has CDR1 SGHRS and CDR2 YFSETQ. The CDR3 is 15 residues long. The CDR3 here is CASSLSGSGETEAFF. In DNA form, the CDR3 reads TGCGCCAGCAGCTTGAGTGGGTCGGGGGAGACTGAAGCTTTCTTT. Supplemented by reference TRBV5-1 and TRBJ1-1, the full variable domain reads KAGVTQTPRYLIKTRGQQVTLSCSPISGHRSVSWYQQTPGQGLQFLFEYFSETQRNKGNFPGRFSGRQFSNSRSEMNVSTLELGDSALYLCASSLSGSGETEAFFGQGTRLTVV.

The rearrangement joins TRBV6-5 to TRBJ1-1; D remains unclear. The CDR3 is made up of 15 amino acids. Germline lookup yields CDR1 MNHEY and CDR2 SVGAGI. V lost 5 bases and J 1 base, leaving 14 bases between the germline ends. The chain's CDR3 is CASSHYWTGNTEAFF. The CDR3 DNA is TGTGCCAGCAGTCATTATTGGACGGGGAACACTGAAGCTTTCTTT.

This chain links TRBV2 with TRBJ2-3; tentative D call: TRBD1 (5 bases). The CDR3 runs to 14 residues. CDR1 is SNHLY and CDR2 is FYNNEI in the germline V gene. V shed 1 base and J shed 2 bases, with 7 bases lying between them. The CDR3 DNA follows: TGTGCCAGCAGTGAAGGGGGCCTCACAGATACGCAGTATTTT. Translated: CASSEGGLTDTQYF. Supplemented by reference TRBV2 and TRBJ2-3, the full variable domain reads EPEVTQTPSHQVTQMGQEVILRCVPISNHLYFYWYRQILGQKVEFLVSFYNNEISEKSEIFDDQFSVERPDGSNFTLKIRSTKLEDSAMYFCASSEGGLTDTQYFGPGTRLTVL.

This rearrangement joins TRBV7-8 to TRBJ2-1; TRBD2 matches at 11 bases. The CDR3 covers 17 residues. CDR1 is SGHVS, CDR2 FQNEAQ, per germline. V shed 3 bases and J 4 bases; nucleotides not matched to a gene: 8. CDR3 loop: CASSLGSIAGGYNEQFF. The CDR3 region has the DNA TGTGCCAGCAGCTTGGGTTCCATAGCGGGGGGGTACAATGAGCAGTTCTTC.

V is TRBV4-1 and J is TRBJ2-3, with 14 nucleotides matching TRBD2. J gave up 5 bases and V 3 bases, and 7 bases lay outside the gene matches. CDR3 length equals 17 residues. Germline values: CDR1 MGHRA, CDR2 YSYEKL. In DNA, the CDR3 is TGCGCCAGCAGCCAGCAAAGACTAGCGGGGGGGCGAGATACGCAGTATTTT. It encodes CASSQQRLAGGRDTQYF.

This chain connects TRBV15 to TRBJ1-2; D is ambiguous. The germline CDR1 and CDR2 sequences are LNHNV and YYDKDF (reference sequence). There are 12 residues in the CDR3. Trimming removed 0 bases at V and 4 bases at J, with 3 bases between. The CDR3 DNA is TGTGCCACCAGCAGAGACAGCTATGGCTACACCTTC. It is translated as CATSRDSYGYTF.

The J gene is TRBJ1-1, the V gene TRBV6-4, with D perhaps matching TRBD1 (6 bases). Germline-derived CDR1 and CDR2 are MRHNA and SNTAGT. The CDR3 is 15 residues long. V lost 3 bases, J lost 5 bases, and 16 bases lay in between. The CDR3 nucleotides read TGTGCCAGCAGTGAAGGGGGTATCGTTGGTACTGAAGCTTTCTTT. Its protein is CASSEGGIVGTEAFF.

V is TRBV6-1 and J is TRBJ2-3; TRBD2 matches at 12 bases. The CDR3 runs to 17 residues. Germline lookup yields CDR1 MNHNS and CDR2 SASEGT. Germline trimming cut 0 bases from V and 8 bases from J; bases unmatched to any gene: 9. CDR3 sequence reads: CASSEAPSGGAGGTQYF. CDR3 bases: TGTGCCAGCAGTGAAGCGCCTAGCGGGGGGGCGGGTGGTACGCAGTATTTT.

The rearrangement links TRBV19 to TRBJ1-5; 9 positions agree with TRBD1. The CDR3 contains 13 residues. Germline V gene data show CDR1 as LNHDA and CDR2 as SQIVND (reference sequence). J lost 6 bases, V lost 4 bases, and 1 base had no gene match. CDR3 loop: CASSTTGGQPQHF. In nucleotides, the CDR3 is TGTGCCAGTAGTACGACAGGGGGTCAGCCCCAGCATTTT.

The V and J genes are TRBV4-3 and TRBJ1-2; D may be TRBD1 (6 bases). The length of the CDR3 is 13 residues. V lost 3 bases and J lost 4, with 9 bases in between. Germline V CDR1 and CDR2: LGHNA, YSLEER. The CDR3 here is CASSQRGSYGYTF. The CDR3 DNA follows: TGCGCCAGCAGCCAGAGGGGGAGCTATGGCTACACCTTC.

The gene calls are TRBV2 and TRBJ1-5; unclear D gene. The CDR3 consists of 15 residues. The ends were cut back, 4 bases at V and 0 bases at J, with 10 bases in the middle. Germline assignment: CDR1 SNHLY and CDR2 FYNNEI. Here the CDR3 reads CASSVRRASNQPQHF. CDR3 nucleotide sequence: TGTGCCAGCAGTGTCCGAAGGGCTAGCAATCAGCCCCAGCATTTT.

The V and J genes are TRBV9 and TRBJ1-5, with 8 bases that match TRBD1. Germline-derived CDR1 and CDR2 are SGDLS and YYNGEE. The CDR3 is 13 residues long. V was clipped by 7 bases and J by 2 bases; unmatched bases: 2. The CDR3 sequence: CASGQGGNQPQHF. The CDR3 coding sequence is TGTGCCAGCGGACAGGGCGGCAATCAGCCCCAGCATTTT.